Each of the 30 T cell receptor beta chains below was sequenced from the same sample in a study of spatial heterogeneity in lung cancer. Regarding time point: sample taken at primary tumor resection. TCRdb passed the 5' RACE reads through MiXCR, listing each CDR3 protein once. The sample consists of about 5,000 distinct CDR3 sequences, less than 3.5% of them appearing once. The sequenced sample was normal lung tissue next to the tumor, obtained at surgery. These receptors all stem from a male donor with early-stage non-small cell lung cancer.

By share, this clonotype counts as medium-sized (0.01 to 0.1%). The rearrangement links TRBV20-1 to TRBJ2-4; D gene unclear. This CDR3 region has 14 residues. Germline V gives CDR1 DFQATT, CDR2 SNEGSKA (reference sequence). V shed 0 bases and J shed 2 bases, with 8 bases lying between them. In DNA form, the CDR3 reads TGCAGTGCTAGAGACCTCCCCCCCAAAAACATTCAGTACTTC. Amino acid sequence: CSARDLPPKNIQYF.

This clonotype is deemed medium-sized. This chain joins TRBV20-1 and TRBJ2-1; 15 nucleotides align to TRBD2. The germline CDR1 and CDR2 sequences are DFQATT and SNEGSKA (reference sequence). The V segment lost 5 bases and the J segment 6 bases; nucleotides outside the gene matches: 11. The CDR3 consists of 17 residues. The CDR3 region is CSAWTSGRDLLLNEQFF. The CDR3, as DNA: TGCAGTGCTTGGACTAGCGGGAGGGATCTTCTTCTCAATGAGCAGTTCTTC.

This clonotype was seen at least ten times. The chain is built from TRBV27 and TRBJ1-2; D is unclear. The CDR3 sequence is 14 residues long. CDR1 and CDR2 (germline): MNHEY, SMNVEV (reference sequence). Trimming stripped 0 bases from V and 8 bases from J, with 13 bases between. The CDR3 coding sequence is TGTGCCAGCAGTTTATCTCTTGGGGTCGGGGGCTACACCTTC. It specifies CASSLSLGVGGYTF.

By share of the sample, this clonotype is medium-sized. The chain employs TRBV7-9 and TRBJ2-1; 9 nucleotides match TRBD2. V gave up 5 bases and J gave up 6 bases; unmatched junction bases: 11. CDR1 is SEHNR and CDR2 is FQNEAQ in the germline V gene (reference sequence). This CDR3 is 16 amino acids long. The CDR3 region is CASSGRRGRALNEQFF. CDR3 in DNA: TGTGCCAGCAGCGGGCGGCGCGGGAGGGCCCTCAATGAGCAGTTCTTC.

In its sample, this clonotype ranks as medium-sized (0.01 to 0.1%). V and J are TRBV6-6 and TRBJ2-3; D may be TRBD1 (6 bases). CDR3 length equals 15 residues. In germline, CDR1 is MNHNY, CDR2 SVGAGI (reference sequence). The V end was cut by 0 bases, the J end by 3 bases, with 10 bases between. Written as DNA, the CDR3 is TGTGCCAGCAGTTACTCGGCAGGGGTGACAGATACGCAGTATTTT. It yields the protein CASSYSAGVTDTQYF.

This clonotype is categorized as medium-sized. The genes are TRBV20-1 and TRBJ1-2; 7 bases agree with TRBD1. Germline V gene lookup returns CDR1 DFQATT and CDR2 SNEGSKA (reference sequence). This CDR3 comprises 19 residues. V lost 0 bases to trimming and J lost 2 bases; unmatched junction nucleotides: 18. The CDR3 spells CSARDVNVLDREGNYGYTF. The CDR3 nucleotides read TGCAGTGCTAGAGATGTAAATGTTCTCGACAGGGAGGGGAACTATGGCTACACCTTC.

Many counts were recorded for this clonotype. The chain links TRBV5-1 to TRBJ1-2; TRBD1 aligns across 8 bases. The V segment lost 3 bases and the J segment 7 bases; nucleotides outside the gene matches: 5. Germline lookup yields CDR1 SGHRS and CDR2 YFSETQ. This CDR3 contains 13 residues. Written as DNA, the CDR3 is TGCGCCAGCAGCTCGGACAGGGTCGTTGGCTACACCTTC. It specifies CASSSDRVVGYTF.

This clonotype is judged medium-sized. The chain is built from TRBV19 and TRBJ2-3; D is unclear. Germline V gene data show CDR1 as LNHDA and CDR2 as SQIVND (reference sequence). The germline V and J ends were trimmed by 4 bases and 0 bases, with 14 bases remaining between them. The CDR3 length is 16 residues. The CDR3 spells CASSRGKSPSTDTQYF. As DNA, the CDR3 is TGTGCCAGTAGTAGGGGAAAATCGCCTAGCACAGATACGCAGTATTTT.

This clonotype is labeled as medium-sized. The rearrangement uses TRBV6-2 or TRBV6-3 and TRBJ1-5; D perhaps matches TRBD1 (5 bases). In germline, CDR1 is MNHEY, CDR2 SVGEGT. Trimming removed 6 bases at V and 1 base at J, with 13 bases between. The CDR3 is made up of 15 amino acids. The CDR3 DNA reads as TGTGCCAGCAGCGCGGAGGGACTAAGCAATCAGCCCCAGCATTTT. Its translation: CASSAEGLSNQPQHF.

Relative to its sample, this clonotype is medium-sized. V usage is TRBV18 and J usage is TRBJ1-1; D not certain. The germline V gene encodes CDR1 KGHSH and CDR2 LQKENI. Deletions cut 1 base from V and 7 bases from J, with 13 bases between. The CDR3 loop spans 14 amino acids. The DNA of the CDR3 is TGTGCCAGCTCACCACTCGAAGCTGGCCTTGAAGCTTTCTTT. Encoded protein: CASSPLEAGLEAFF.

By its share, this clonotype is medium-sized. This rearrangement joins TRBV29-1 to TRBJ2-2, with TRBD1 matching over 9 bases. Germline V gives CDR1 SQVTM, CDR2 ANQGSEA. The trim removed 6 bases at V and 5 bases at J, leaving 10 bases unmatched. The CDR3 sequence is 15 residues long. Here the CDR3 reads CSVATGGEWTGELFF. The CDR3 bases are TGCAGCGTCGCCACAGGGGGCGAGTGGACCGGGGAGCTGTTTTTT.

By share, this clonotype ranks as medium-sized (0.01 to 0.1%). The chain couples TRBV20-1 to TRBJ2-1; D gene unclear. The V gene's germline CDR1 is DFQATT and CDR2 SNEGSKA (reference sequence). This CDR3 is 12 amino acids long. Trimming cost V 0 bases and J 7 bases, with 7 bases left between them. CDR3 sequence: CSARDIRNEQFF. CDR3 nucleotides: TGCAGTGCTAGAGATATTCGGAATGAGCAGTTCTTC.

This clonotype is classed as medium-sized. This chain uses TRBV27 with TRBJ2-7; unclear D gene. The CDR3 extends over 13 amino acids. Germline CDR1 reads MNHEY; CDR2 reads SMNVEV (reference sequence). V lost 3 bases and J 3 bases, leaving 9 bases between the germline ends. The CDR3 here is CASSFGQIYEQYF. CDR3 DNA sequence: TGTGCCAGCAGTTTCGGCCAAATCTACGAGCAGTACTTC.

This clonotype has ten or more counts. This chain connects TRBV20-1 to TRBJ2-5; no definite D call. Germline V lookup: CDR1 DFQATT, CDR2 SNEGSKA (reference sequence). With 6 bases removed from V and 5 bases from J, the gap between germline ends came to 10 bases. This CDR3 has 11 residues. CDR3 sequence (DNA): TGCAGTGCAGCTAGGGCTGAGACCCAGTACTTC. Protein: CSAARAETQYF.

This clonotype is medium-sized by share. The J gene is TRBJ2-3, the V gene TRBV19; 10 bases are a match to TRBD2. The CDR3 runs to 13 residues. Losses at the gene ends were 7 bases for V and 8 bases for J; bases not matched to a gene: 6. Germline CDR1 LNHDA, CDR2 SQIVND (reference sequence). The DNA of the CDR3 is TGTGCCAGTACCGAGCGGGGGGGCCGTACGCAGTATTTT. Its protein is CASTERGGRTQYF.

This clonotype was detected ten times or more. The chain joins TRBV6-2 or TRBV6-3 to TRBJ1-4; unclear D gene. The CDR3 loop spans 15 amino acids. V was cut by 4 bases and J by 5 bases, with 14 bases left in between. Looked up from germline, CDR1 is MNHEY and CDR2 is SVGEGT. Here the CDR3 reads CASSSAGGRNEKLFF. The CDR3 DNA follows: TGTGCCAGCAGTTCCGCCGGAGGGAGGAATGAAAAACTGTTTTTT.

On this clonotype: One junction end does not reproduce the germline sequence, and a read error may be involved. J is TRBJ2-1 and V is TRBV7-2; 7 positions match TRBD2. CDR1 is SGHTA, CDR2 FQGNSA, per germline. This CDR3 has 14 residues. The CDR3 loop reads CASSLMGGAEKKYF. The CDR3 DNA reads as TGTGCCAGCAGCTTAATGGGAGGGGCAGAGAAAAAGTACTTC. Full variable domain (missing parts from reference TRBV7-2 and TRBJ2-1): GAGVSQSPSNKVTEKGKDVELRCDPISGHTALYWYRQSLGQGLEFLIYFQGNSAPDKSGLPSDRFSAERTGGSVSTLTIQRTQQEDSAVYLCASSLMGGAEKKYFGPGTRLTVL.

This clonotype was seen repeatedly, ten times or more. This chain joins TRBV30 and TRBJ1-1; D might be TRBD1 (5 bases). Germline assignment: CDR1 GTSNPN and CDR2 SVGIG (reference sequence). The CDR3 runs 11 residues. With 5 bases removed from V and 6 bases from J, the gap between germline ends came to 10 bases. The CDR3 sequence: CAWGGHPEAFF. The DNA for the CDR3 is TGTGCCTGGGGAGGACACCCTGAAGCTTTCTTT.

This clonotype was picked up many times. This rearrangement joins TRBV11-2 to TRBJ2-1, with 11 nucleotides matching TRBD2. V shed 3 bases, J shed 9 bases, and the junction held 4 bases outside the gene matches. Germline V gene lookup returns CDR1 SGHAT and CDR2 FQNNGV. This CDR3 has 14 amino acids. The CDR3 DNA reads TGTGCCAGCAGCTTTTCTAGCGGGGGGACTGAGCAGTTCTTC. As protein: CASSFSSGGTEQFF.

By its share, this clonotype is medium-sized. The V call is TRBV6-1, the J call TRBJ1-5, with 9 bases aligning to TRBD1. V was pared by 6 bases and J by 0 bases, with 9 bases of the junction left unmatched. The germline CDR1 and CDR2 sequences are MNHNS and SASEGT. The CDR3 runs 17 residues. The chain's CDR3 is CASSLRTGAYSNQPQHF. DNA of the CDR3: TGTGCCAGCAGCCTCCGGACAGGGGCTTATAGCAATCAGCCCCAGCATTTT.

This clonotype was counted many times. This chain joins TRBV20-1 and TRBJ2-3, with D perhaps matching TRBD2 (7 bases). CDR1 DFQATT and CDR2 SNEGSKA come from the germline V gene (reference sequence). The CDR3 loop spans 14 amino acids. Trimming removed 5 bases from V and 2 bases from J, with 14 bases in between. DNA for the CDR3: TGCAGTGCTCCGCGCGGGGGCTACACAGATACGCAGTATTTT. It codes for CSAPRGGYTDTQYF.

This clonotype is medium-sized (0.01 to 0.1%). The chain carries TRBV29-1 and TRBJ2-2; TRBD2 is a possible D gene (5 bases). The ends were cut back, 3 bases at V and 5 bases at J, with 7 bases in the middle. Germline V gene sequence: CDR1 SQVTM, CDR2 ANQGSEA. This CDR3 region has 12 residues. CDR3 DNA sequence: TGCAGCGTTGATCCGGGGACCGGGGAGCTGTTTTTT. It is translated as CSVDPGTGELFF.

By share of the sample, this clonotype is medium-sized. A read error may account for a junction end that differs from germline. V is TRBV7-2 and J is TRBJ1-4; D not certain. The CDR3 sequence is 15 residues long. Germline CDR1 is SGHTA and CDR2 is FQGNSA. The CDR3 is CVSSSGRALNEKLFF. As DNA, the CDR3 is TGTGTCAGCAGCTCTGGACGGGCCCTCAATGAAAAACTGTTTTTT. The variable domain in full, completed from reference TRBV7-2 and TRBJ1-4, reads GAGVSQSPSNKVTEKGKDVELRCDPISGHTALYWYRQSLGQGLEFLIYFQGNSAPDKSGLPSDRFSAERTGGSVSTLTIQRTQQEDSAVYLCVSSSGRALNEKLFFGSGTQLSVL.

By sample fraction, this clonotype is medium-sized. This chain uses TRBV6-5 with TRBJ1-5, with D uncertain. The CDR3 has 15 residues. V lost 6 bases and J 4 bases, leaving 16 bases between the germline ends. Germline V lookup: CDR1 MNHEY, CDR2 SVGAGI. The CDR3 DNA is TGTGCCAGCAGAAGTATTGGTCGCGAGAATCAGCCCCAGCATTTT. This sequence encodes CASRSIGRENQPQHF.

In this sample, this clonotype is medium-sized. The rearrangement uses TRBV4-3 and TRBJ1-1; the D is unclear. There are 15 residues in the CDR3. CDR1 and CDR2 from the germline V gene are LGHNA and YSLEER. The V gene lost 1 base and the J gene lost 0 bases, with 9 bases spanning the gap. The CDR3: CASSQVSGMNTEAFF. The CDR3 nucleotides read TGCGCCAGCAGCCAAGTGAGCGGTATGAACACTGAAGCTTTCTTT.

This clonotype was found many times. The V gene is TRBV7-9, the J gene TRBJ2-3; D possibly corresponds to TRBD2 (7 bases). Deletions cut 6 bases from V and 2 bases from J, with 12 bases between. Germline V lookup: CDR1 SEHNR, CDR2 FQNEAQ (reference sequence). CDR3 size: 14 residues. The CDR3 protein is CASSRGASTDTQYF. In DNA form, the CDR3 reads TGTGCCAGCAGTCGGGGGGCATCCACAGATACGCAGTATTTT.

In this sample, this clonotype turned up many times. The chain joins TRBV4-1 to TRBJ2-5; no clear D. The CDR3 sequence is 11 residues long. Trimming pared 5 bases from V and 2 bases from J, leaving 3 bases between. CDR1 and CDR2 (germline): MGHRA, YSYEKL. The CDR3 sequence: CASSSQETQYF. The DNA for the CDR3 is TGCGCCAGCAGCTCGCAAGAGACCCAGTACTTC.

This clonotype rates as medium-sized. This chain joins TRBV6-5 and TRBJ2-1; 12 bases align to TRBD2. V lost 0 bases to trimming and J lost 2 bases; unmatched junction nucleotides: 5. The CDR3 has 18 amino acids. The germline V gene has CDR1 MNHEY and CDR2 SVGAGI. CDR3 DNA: TGTGCCAGCAGTTACTCAGCGACTAGCGGGAGTCCCTACAATGAGCAGTTCTTC. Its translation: CASSYSATSGSPYNEQFF.

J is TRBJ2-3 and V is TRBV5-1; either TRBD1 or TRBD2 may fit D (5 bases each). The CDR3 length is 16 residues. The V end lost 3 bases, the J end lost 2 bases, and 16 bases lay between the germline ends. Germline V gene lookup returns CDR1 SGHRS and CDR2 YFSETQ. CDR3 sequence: CASSSPSGTDTDTQYF. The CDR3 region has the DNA TGCGCCAGCAGCTCTCCATCAGGGACCGACACAGATACGCAGTATTTT.

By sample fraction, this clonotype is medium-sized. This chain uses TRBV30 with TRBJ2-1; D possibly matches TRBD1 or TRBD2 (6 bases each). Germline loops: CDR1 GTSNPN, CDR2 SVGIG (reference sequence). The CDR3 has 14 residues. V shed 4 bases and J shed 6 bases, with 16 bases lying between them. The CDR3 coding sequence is TGTGCCTGGACCCGACAGGAGGGAACCAATGAGCAGTTCTTC. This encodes CAWTRQEGTNEQFF.